The subject of this entry is one TCR beta chain. The antigen is undetermined. The sample is drawn from a study of lymphopenia after photon versus proton radiotherapy. Study-level findings and limits: Photon-treated patients lost naive T cells and TCR diversity; proton-treated stayed stable. Better survival with proton therapy was suggested as possible, not demonstrated. After lymphocyte nadir, photon-treated repertoires showed oligoclonal expansion, especially CD8+ Temra. A bigger post-nadir fall in TCR diversity correlated inversely with survival time in deceased patients.

Method: immunoSEQ multiplex PCR; TCRdb's copy keeps in-frame clones and lacks some. This sample has around 20,000 clones; 85% occur once, and the top ten carry around 20%. V trimming: 4 bases; J trimming: 2 bases; junction bases outside the gene matches: 1. Per germline, CDR1 SGHRS and CDR2 YFSETQ. This CDR3 is 14 amino acids long. This chain uses TRBV5-1 with TRBJ2-3; TRBD2 matches 10 bases. This TCR was recovered from a man in his fifties or sixties with pancreatic cancer. The material sequenced was peripheral blood, taken from a patient treated with photon-based radiotherapy. The CDR3 protein is CASSTSGATDTQYF. CDR3 nucleotide sequence: TGCGCCAGCAGCACTAGCGGGGCCACAGATACGCAGTATTTT.